The 15 T cell receptor beta chains below were found in one sample sequenced in a study of shared clonotypes between healthy human individuals. The table came from immunoSEQ multiplex PCR; TCRdb's copy has only in-frame clones and leaves some out. The top ten clones hold 0.1% to 0.15% of a sample with some 2 million clones, 85% to 95% of them seen once. Sequencing was performed on naive CD4+ T cells sorted from blood. Specified subset: CD45RA+ positively selected. The receptors were sampled from a young man in good health.

The chain links TRBV4-1 to TRBJ2-3; 8 positions match TRBD2. The CDR3 is 18 amino acids. The V and J ends lost 1 base and 2 bases, in that order; junction bases with no gene match: 11. In germline, CDR1 is MGHRA, CDR2 YSYEKL. DNA of the CDR3: TGCGCCAGCAGCCAAGGGGAGGCTAGCGGGCCAAACACAGATACGCAGTATTTT. Translated: CASSQGEASGPNTDTQYF.

The chain recombines TRBV5-4 with TRBJ2-5; D not certain. The germline gives CDR1 SGHNT, CDR2 YYREEE (reference sequence). CDR3 length: 14 amino acids. Trimming took 2 bases from V and 5 from J, leaving 13 bases between them. For the CDR3, the DNA is TGTGCCAGCAGCTTCATTGGCCGGTCGGAGACCCAGTACTTC. Amino acids: CASSFIGRSETQYF.

To note about this clone: It is unclear where the CDR3 begins or ends on the DNA, so no DNA is shown, and the CDR3 is as TCRdb lists it. The V and J genes are TRBV2 and TRBJ2-1; TRBD2 is the table's D call, not checked against the DNA. The germline CDR1 and CDR2 sequences are SNHLY and FYNNEI. From its first to its last residue, the CDR3 has 15 amino acids. The CDR3: CASSTSGGPVGEQFF.

V usage is TRBV6-6 and J usage is TRBJ1-5; no clear D. Germline CDR1 is MNHNY and CDR2 is SVGAGI (reference sequence). V was cut by 4 bases and J by 6 bases, with 7 bases left in between. CDR3 length equals 12 residues. CDR3 protein: CASSSLRQPQHF. The DNA of the CDR3 is TGTGCCAGCAGTTCCCTGCGTCAGCCCCAGCATTTT.

This chain joins TRBV10-3 and TRBJ1-4, with 7 bases aligning to TRBD1. This CDR3 is built from 13 residues. V lost 11 bases to trimming and J lost 6 bases; unmatched junction nucleotides: 9. Germline-derived CDR1 and CDR2 are ENHRY and SYGVKD. The CDR3 is CASRGQSDEKLFF. DNA for the CDR3: TGTGCCTCGAGGGGGCAGTCGGATGAAAAACTGTTTTTT.

The V call is TRBV18, the J call TRBJ1-4, with 7 bases fitting TRBD1. This CDR3 spans 14 amino acids. The germline CDR1 and CDR2 sequences are KGHSH and LQKENI. J gave up 5 bases and V 6 bases, and 6 bases lay outside the gene matches. The CDR3 sequence: CASSGDRSNEKLFF. CDR3 in DNA: TGTGCCAGCTCTGGGGACAGATCAAATGAAAAACTGTTTTTT.

This clone appeared a single time. The chain couples TRBV2 to TRBJ2-7; tentative D call: TRBD2 (6 bases). V was trimmed by 8 bases and J by 2 bases, leaving 16 bases between them. This CDR3 comprises 14 residues. CDR1 and CDR2 from the germline V gene are SNHLY and FYNNEI. The CDR3 is CASDSSGSPYEQYF. The CDR3 region has the DNA TGTGCCAGCGATAGTAGCGGCTCACCCTACGAGCAGTACTTC.

This clone was seen a single time. The gene calls are TRBV2 and TRBJ2-5; 8 positions agree with TRBD2. The CDR3 covers 15 residues. CDR1 SNHLY and CDR2 FYNNEI come from the germline V gene. The junction had 12 bases not matched to a gene; V was cut back by 8 bases and J by 4 bases. CDR3 bases: TGTGCCAGCTCATTACTTGGCGGGAGGCGAGAGACCCAGTACTTC. It codes for CASSLLGGRRETQYF.

V and J are TRBV28 and TRBJ2-7; D may be TRBD1 (5 bases). CDR3 length equals 15 residues. Trimming cost V 6 bases and J 6 bases, with 21 bases left between them. The V gene's germline CDR1 is MDHEN and CDR2 SYDVKM. The CDR3 DNA reads TGTGCCAGCAGCCCCCCCTCAGGGAATCGGGCCGAGCAGTACTTC. Translating it yields CASSPPSGNRAEQYF.

The DNA for the CDR3 is TGTGCCAGTAGTTCGATGGACAGGGTAAGCAATCAGCCCCAGCATTTT. It specifies CASSSMDRVSNQPQHF. The rearrangement links TRBV19 to TRBJ1-5; 8 nucleotides align to TRBD1. With 5 bases clipped from V and 1 base from J, the junction kept 7 bases outside the gene matches. This CDR3 is built from 16 residues. Germline V gives CDR1 LNHDA, CDR2 SQIVND (reference sequence). Full variable domain (outside the CDR3, taken from reference TRBV19 and TRBJ1-5): DGGITQSPKYLFRKEGQNVTLSCEQNLNHDAMYWYRQDPGQGLRLIYYSQIVNDFQKGDIAEGYSVSREKKESFPLTVTSAQKNPTAFYLCASSSMDRVSNQPQHFGDGTRLSIL.

Notes on this clone: A much bigger clone sits one base away, suggesting this may be a read error. This sample includes further DNA sequences coding for the same CDR3. V gene TRBV5-4 combines with J gene TRBJ2-5; D not certain. V was clipped by 2 bases and J by 5 bases, with 4 bases between them. Looked up from germline, CDR1 is SGHNT and CDR2 is YYREEE (reference sequence). The CDR3 covers 11 residues. As DNA, the CDR3 is TGTGCCAGCAGCTTACGGGAGACCCAGTACTTC. Translating gives CASSLRETQYF.

V is TRBV5-1 and J is TRBJ2-1; D gene ambiguous. CDR1 and CDR2 from the germline V gene are SGHRS and YFSETQ. The CDR3 has 15 amino acids. V was cut by 0 bases and J by 0 bases, with 7 bases left in between. The CDR3 nucleotides read TGCGCCAGCAGCTTGGCACTCATCTCCTACAATGAGCAGTTCTTC. Translation: CASSLALISYNEQFF.

This clone was recorded once. The chain couples TRBV7-2 to TRBJ1-5, with TRBD1 matching 7 bases. The CDR3 has 15 amino acids. V gave up 3 bases and J gave up 12 bases; unmatched junction bases: 14. Germline CDR1 is SGHTA and CDR2 is FQGNSA. The CDR3, as DNA: TGTGCCAGCAGCTTTACAGGGGCCGCCCAATCTCTCCAGCATTTT. Translated, it gives CASSFTGAAQSLQHF. Based on the CDR3 plus reference TRBV7-2 and TRBJ1-5, the full variable domain is GAGVSQSPSNKVTEKGKDVELRCDPISGHTALYWYRQSLGQGLEFLIYFQGNSAPDKSGLPSDRFSAERTGGSVSTLTIQRTQQEDSAVYLCASSFTGAAQSLQHFGDGTRLSIL.

The chain employs TRBV29-1 and TRBJ1-4; D is uncertain. This CDR3 is built from 13 residues. The germline V gene has CDR1 SQVTM and CDR2 ANQGSEA. V dropped 8 bases and J dropped 8 bases, with 18 bases sitting between them. CDR3 nucleotide sequence: TGCAGCTCGGCCGAGGGTAGTGGAGAAAAACTGTTTTTT. Its translation is CSSAEGSGEKLFF.

This chain connects TRBV18 to TRBJ2-7; TRBD1 matches at 9 bases. J gave up 3 bases and V 6 bases, and 6 bases lay outside the gene matches. The CDR3 runs 14 residues. Per the germline V gene, CDR1 is KGHSH and CDR2 is LQKENI. The DNA for the CDR3 is TGTGCCAGCTCTCCCGGGACAGGGCTCTACGAGCAGTACTTC. Residues: CASSPGTGLYEQYF.